The TCR beta chain described here comes from a study of shared clonotypes between healthy human individuals (dated by TCRdb to 2020 to 2021). The study in broad terms: Two women and a few men aged 18 to 49 years were included in the cohort. For each donor, CD4 naive and CD4 memory were each run on three plates, CD8 naive on two plates, and CD8 memory on one plate. To estimate repertoire size and how much clonotype sharing occurs between individuals, the study deeply sequenced the blood TCR repertoires of about 5 healthy adults. To increase sequencing depth and limit assay-specific biases, different laboratories used diverse techniques to prepare libraries and sequence TCR repertoires. Each donor's leukapheresis produced roughly between about 0.9 and 9.5 billion PBMCs. Broader findings and caveats from the paper: Compared with non-shared clonotypes, the clonotypes found in all four sorted-subset donors had higher generation probabilities. Approximately 5% of naive CD4, 3.5% of naive CD8, around 2.3% of memory CD4, and about 0.4% of memory CD8 clonotypes were shared across a few donors. Only blood was sampled, and tissue TCR repertoires likely differ from those in blood. Rarefaction of sorted-subset datasets indicated incomplete sequencing despite the large sequencing depth. The genetic and exposure-history diversity represented was limited by the small number of donors. Naive subsets generally had larger estimated clonotype richness than memory subsets did. Based on pairwise subsampling, the degree of clonotype sharing among donors was expected to be affected by sequencing depth.

There are 14 amino acids in the CDR3, from cysteine to phenylalanine inclusive. The entry retains the CDR3 DNA only, 42 bases that are in frame from base 1. The junction shows trimming of 5 bases on V and 0 bases on J, plus 5 bases between the germline ends. Reading the germline V gene gives CDR1 MGHDK and CDR2 SYGVNS. Healthy HIV-negative adults with no recently reported acute infections or vaccinations were included as donors. All donors were Caucasian adults living in Nashville, Tennessee, USA. CD4+ T cells were enriched by magnetic negative selection; naive cells were then positively selected on CD45RA, and the negative fraction formed the memory subset. After blood collection by leukapheresis, PBMCs were isolated using Ficoll-Histopaque density gradient centrifugation and then cryopreserved in the vapor phase of liquid nitrogen. Analytical flow cytometry was used to check the purity and quantity of each magnetically sorted T cell population. Genomic DNA was isolated from each sorted fraction and quantified by UV absorbance on a Nanodrop 2000c.

Concerning this clone itself: The antigen it binds to is not known. The sample holds no much larger clone one base away, and base qualities are not on file.

Using the deep immunoSEQ assay, TCR CDR3 regions were amplified from genomic DNA by multiplex PCR. For each cell subset, the extracted genomic DNA was distributed evenly across all wells of several immunoSEQ 96-well plates, and each plate served as one replicate. Each replicate PCR for sorted subsets received roughly 200 ng genomic DNA, equal to roughly 33,000 T cell genomes. The purified libraries were quantified using a Qubit 3.0 fluorometer, sized with a Bioanalyzer 2100, and then quantified again using the KAPA Library Quantification kit. A separate single-read 150-cycle Illumina NextSeq 550 flow cell was used to sequence each immunoSEQ 96-well plate. The authors processed their data as follows. Because the immunoSEQ output included only junctional sequences and no quality scores, the filtering could not be the same as the filtering used for full-length reads. To assign V/J genes and CDR3, sequences were annotated against IMGT germline references using PyIR, a Python wrapper for IgBLAST v1.9. Any read was removed if the V/J assignment was weak (E-value above 1e-6), the CDR3 was missing, or the read contained stop codons, out-of-frame junctions, or ambiguous translated residues. A V3J clonotype was defined by an identical inferred V gene, J gene, and CDR3 amino acid sequence. Percentage overlap between repertoires was computed as shared unique clonotypes divided by the size of the smaller repertoire. Repertoire richness was assessed with RTK rarefaction, the Chao1 estimator, and Recon v2.1 estimates of unobserved clonotypes. Generation probabilities were computed with OLGA for all TCRbeta clonotypes obtained by the gDNA method from several donors. The source is immuneACCESS, and TCRdb retained only in-frame sequences with V and J called. Part of the clones is not carried over; for the studies checked, unresolved V genes explain less than half of this, and the remainder is unexplained. The DNA gave D and trimming, while V, J and clone size come from that table. The sample table records a few million clones; about 92% of these occur just once. The ten largest clones represent under 0.45% of the sample.

This TCR was sampled from a man aged 18 to 29 in good health. Some clones in this sample may be carry-over from other donors' samples. The chain employs TRBV25-1 and TRBJ2-6; no D segment can be confidently identified. The sample taken for sequencing was naive CD4+ T cells from PBMCs. The intended sense of this specimen's cell subset or site label: CD45RA+ positively selected. The CDR3 amino acid sequence is: CASSPYSGANVLTF. The DNA is TGTGCCAGCAGTCCCTACTCTGGGGCCAACGTCCTGACTTTC.